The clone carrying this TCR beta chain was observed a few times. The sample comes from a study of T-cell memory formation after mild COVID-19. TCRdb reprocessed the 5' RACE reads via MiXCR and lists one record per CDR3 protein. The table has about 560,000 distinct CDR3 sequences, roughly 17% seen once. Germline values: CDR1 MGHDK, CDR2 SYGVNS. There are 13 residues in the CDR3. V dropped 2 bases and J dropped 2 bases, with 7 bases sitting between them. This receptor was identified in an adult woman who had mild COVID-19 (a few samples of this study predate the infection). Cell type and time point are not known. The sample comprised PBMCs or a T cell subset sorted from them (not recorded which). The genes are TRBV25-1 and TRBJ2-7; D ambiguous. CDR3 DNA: TGTGCCAGCAGTGAAGCAGGCACCTACGAGCAGTACTTC. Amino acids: CASSEAGTYEQYF.